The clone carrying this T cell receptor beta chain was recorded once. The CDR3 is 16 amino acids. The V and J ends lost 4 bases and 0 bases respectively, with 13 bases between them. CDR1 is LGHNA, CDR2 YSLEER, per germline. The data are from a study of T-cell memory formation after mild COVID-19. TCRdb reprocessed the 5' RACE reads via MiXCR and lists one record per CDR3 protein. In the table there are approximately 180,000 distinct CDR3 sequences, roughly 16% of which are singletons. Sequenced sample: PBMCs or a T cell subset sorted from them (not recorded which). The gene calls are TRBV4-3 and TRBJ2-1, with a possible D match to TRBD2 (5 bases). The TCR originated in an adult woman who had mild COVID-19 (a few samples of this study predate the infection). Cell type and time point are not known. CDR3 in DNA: TGCGCCAGCAGCCTCAGTAGCGAGAGCTCCTACAATGAGCAGTTCTTC. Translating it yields CASSLSSESSYNEQFF.